Following are 30 T cell receptor beta chains from one sample sequenced in a study of identical twins (dated by TCRdb to the mid-2010s). Library creation used 5' RACE. For sequencing, an Illumina HiSeq 2000 was employed. In-frame beta chains were kept once TCRdb had trimmed the public reads at Q25 with fastp and called clones with MiXCR. Each CDR3 protein appears once, grouped with its most common genes and DNA. Within this sample are hundreds of thousands of distinct CDR3 sequences, with about 20% of them counted one time only. The top ten clones comprise about an eighth of the sample. The same specimen was also included in a second study, on T cells expressing NK-cell markers.

Sequencing was performed on PBMCs. The receptors were sampled from a young woman in good health.

The J gene is TRBJ1-2, the V gene TRBV18; 8 bases fit TRBD1. Looked up from germline, CDR1 is KGHSH and CDR2 is LQKENI. The CDR3 is 14 amino acids. Trimming at V came to 3 bases and at J to 6 bases, leaving 6 bases not matched to a gene. The CDR3 coding sequence is TGTGCCAGCTCACCGACAGGGGATAATCATGGCTACACCTTC. Its translation: CASSPTGDNHGYTF. The whole variable domain, remainder taken from reference TRBV18 and TRBJ1-2, is NAGVMQNPRHLVRRRGQEARLRCSPMKGHSHVYWYRQLPEEGLKFMVYLQKENIIDESGMPKERFSAEFPKEGPSILRIQQVVRGDSAAYFCASSPTGDNHGYTFGSGTRLTVV.

This clonotype was observed a few times. The chain uses TRBV7-2 and TRBJ2-7; D is undetermined. Germline CDR1 and CDR2: SGHTA and FQGNSA. V lost 1 base and J lost 12, with 19 bases in between. The CDR3 spans 14 residues. The CDR3 is CASSLGLGQDLLYF. CDR3 DNA sequence: TGTGCCAGCAGCTTAGGGCTGGGTCAGGACCTCCTGTACTTC.

J is TRBJ2-7 and V is TRBV27, with 9 nucleotides matching TRBD2. The CDR3 has 13 residues. The germline V gene encodes CDR1 MNHEY and CDR2 SMNVEV (reference sequence). J gave up 5 bases and V 2 bases, and 1 base lay outside the gene matches. The CDR3 DNA reads as TGTGCCAGCAGTTTAGTAGCGGGAGACGAGCAGTACTTC. Amino acids: CASSLVAGDEQYF.

The gene calls are TRBV5-1 and TRBJ2-1, with D unclear. Looked up from germline, CDR1 is SGHRS and CDR2 is YFSETQ. The CDR3 length is 15 residues. Trimming cost V 0 bases and J 3 bases, with 10 bases left between them. The CDR3 bases are TGCGCCAGCAGCTTGGGCGAGACAAACTACAATGAGCAGTTCTTC. Protein product: CASSLGETNYNEQFF.

This clonotype was seen a handful of times. The chain uses TRBV7-2 and TRBJ1-1; TRBD1 aligns across 9 bases. Germline CDR1 and CDR2: SGHTA and FQGNSA. The CDR3 is made up of 15 amino acids. V shed 5 bases, J shed 3 bases, and the junction held 7 bases outside the gene matches. The CDR3 coding sequence is TGTGCCAGCAGCGCCACCGGGACAGGGTACACTGAAGCTTTCTTT. Protein: CASSATGTGYTEAFF.

The chain couples TRBV6-6 to TRBJ1-2; D call uncertain. From germline, CDR1 is MNHNY and CDR2 SVGAGI (reference sequence). The V and J ends lost 8 bases and 0 bases respectively, with 7 bases between them. The CDR3 contains 12 residues. CDR3 DNA sequence: TGTGCCAGCGCGTCGGCTAACTATGGCTACACCTTC. Protein product: CASASANYGYTF.

The chain couples TRBV29-1 to TRBJ1-1, with no clear D. From germline, CDR1 is SQVTM and CDR2 ANQGSEA. The CDR3 consists of 10 residues. Trimming left V 5 bases short and J 11 bases short, with 12 bases between. CDR3: CSVRGFDAFF. The CDR3 DNA is TGCAGCGTTCGGGGATTCGATGCTTTCTTT.

A few counts support this clonotype. The chain couples TRBV18 to TRBJ2-4, with D perhaps matching TRBD1 (5 bases). CDR3 length: 16 residues. Germline assignment: CDR1 KGHSH and CDR2 LQKENI. V was clipped by 3 bases and J by 1 base, with 13 bases between them. In DNA, the CDR3 is TGTGCCAGCTCACCCGAAAAGGGGTCTGCCAAAAACATTCAGTACTTC. Encoded protein: CASSPEKGSAKNIQYF.

The chain is built from TRBV5-1 and TRBJ2-5, with a weak D call TRBD2 (5 bases). The CDR3 length is 15 residues. Germline CDR1 SGHRS, CDR2 YFSETQ. V was shortened by 0 bases and J by 1 base, with 10 bases between the two germline ends. The CDR3 spells CASSLDGLGQETQYF. CDR3 nucleotides: TGCGCCAGCAGCTTGGACGGACTCGGCCAAGAGACCCAGTACTTC.

In this sample, this clonotype turned up a few times. The chain couples TRBV10-3 to TRBJ1-5, with a tentative D call TRBD1 (5 bases). V gave up 10 bases and J gave up 9 bases, with 25 bases separating them. This CDR3 comprises 15 residues. CDR1 ENHRY and CDR2 SYGVKD come from the germline V gene. As DNA, the CDR3 is TGTGCCACAACAACCGGGACTCCGGATCGCCGGCCCCAGCATTTT. Its protein product is CATTTGTPDRRPQHF.

V and J are TRBV15 and TRBJ1-2; D unresolved. The germline gives CDR1 LNHNV, CDR2 YYDKDF (reference sequence). The V and J ends lost 0 bases and 5 bases respectively, with 13 bases between them. The CDR3 is 15 amino acids. CDR3 loop: CATSRDRSFGYGYTF. CDR3 bases: TGTGCCACCAGCAGAGATCGGTCGTTCGGATATGGCTACACCTTC. Full variable domain (missing parts from reference TRBV15 and TRBJ1-2): DAMVIQNPRYQVTQFGKPVTLSCSQTLNHNVMYWYQQKSSQAPKLLFHYYDKDFNNEADTPDNFQSRRPNTSFCFLDIRSPGLGDTAMYLCATSRDRSFGYGYTFGSGTRLTVV.

This rearrangement joins TRBV5-1 to TRBJ2-4; perhaps TRBD1 as D (5 bases). This CDR3 is 19 amino acids long. Germline V gene data show CDR1 as SGHRS and CDR2 as YFSETQ. V was clipped by 4 bases and J by 0 bases, with 23 bases between them. CDR3 in DNA: TGCGCCAGCAGCATAACCGGTTCCCCGACAGATATAGCCAAAAACATTCAGTACTTC. This gives the protein CASSITGSPTDIAKNIQYF.

This clonotype showed up just once. Given a much more abundant clone one base away, this may be a read error. The chain employs TRBV20-1 and TRBJ1-4; tentative D call: TRBD1 (5 bases). Germline loops: CDR1 DFQATT, CDR2 SNEGSKA (reference sequence). CDR3 length: 13 amino acids. CDR3 nucleotide sequence: TGCAGTGCGAGGGGAGGGATTAATGAAAAACTGATTTTT. This gives the protein CSARGGINEKLIF.

This clonotype was counted at least ten times. J is TRBJ2-1 and V is TRBV21-1; TRBD1, the table's D call, was not compared with the DNA. TRBV21-1 is a recognized pseudogene. This CDR3 contains 16 residues. The CDR3 protein is CASSKRPGQGENEQFF. The CDR3 coding sequence is TGTGCCAGCAGCAAAAGACCGGGACAGGGGGAAAATGAGCAGTTCTTC.

V gene TRBV7-2 combines with J gene TRBJ2-2; 7 nucleotides line up with TRBD1. Germline V gene lookup returns CDR1 SGHTA and CDR2 FQGNSA. Trimming cost V 4 bases and J 5 bases; bases outside gene matches: 7. There are 15 residues in the CDR3. DNA for the CDR3: TGTGCCAGCAGCTCCGGGACAGCCGAGACCGGGGAGCTGTTTTTT. Protein product: CASSSGTAETGELFF.

This rearrangement joins TRBV9 to TRBJ2-2; D ambiguous. The CDR3 is 13 amino acids. Trimming stripped 3 bases from V and 5 bases from J, with 8 bases between. Germline-derived CDR1 and CDR2 are SGDLS and YYNGEE. The CDR3 nucleotides are TGTGCCAGCAGCGAGCTTGTTACCGGGGAGCTGTTTTTT. It yields the protein CASSELVTGELFF.

This clonotype was found once. Sequence at one end of the junction differs from germline and may be a read error. The chain employs TRBV29-1 and TRBJ1-1; D is unresolved. Germline loops: CDR1 SQVTM, CDR2 ANQGSEA. The CDR3 is 13 amino acids. The CDR3 DNA is TGCAGCGTACGGGATTTCTCGAACACTGAAGTTTTCTTT. The encoded protein is CSVRDFSNTEVFF.

This clonotype was recorded a few times. This chain connects TRBV4-3 to TRBJ1-4; D gene uncertain. The CDR3 runs to 11 residues. Trimming removed 9 bases from V and 9 bases from J, with 11 bases in between. Germline V CDR1 and CDR2: LGHNA, YSLEER. CDR3 sequence: CARAVRQKLFF. The CDR3 DNA reads as TGCGCCAGGGCCGTCAGACAAAAACTGTTTTTT.

This clonotype was detected only a few times. The chain has TRBV12-3 or TRBV12-4 and TRBJ1-4, with D perhaps matching TRBD1 (5 bases). V lost 2 bases and J 8 bases, leaving 12 bases between the germline ends. CDR3 length equals 14 residues. CDR3 region: CASSLMAGSEKLFF. CDR3 in DNA: TGTGCCAGCAGTTTAATGGCAGGGAGCGAAAAACTGTTTTTT.

In its sample, this clonotype was seen a few times. V usage is TRBV5-1 and J usage is TRBJ1-1, with TRBD1 as a possible D gene (5 bases). The CDR3 runs 15 residues. Germline CDR1 is SGHRS and CDR2 is YFSETQ. V was clipped by 0 bases and J by 1 base, with 10 bases between them. CDR3 bases: TGCGCCAGCAGCTTGGGTGCAGGGCCGAACACTGAAGCTTTCTTT. It translates to CASSLGAGPNTEAFF. Full variable domain (outside the CDR3, taken from reference TRBV5-1 and TRBJ1-1): KAGVTQTPRYLIKTRGQQVTLSCSPISGHRSVSWYQQTPGQGLQFLFEYFSETQRNKGNFPGRFSGRQFSNSRSEMNVSTLELGDSALYLCASSLGAGPNTEAFFGQGTRLTVV.

V is TRBV25-1 and J is TRBJ2-3; 11 bases line up with TRBD1. The V and J ends lost 4 bases and 2 bases, in that order; junction bases with no gene match: 5. The CDR3 contains 16 residues. Germline V CDR1 and CDR2: MGHDK, SYGVNS. The CDR3 reads CASSVGQGAITDTQYF. CDR3 bases: TGTGCCAGCAGTGTCGGACAGGGGGCCATCACAGATACGCAGTATTTT.

In its sample, this clonotype was seen a few times. The chain combines TRBV7-9 with TRBJ2-1; 9 bases agree with TRBD1. Unmatched junction bases numbered 15, after V lost 6 bases and J lost 9 bases. CDR1 SEHNR and CDR2 FQNEAQ come from the germline V gene (reference sequence). This CDR3 contains 16 residues. The CDR3 bases are TGTGCCAGCAGACGATCCGGGACAGGGAAAAAGGGTGAGCAGTTCTTC. It yields the protein CASRRSGTGKKGEQFF.

A few counts support this clonotype. This chain connects TRBV5-1 to TRBJ1-2; D is possibly TRBD1 (6 bases). V shed 1 base and J shed 6 bases, with 10 bases lying between them. The CDR3 totals 13 residues. Germline CDR1 and CDR2: SGHRS and YFSETQ. The CDR3, as DNA: TGCGCCAGCAGCTTGACAGGGCAGGATGGCTACACCTTC. It translates to CASSLTGQDGYTF.

This clonotype was observed a few times. This chain links TRBV12-3 or TRBV12-4 with TRBJ2-1; possibly TRBD2 for D (5 bases). Trimming removed 0 bases at V and 2 bases at J, with 11 bases between. The CDR3 is 16 residues long. The CDR3 DNA reads as TGTGCCAGCAGTTTAGCCCTACTAGAAACCTACAATGAGCAGTTCTTC. Translating it yields CASSLALLETYNEQFF.

This clonotype was counted only a few times. The V and J genes are TRBV7-2 and TRBJ2-5; the match to TRBD2 covers 12 bases. The length of the CDR3 is 14 residues. Germline V gene data show CDR1 as SGHTA and CDR2 as FQGNSA. The V and J ends lost 4 bases and 6 bases, in that order; junction bases with no gene match: 3. In nucleotides, the CDR3 is TGTGCCAGCAGCTCTGGACTAGCGGGGAAGACCCAGTACTTC. It specifies CASSSGLAGKTQYF.

This clonotype was seen a few times. The gene calls are TRBV27 and TRBJ2-7; weak D call: TRBD1 (6 bases). CDR1 MNHEY and CDR2 SMNVEV come from the germline V gene (reference sequence). The germline V and J ends were trimmed by 8 bases and 6 bases, with 17 bases remaining between them. The CDR3 has 13 amino acids. CDR3 coding DNA: TGTGCCAGCGGCACAACAGGGACCGGCGAGCAGTACTTC. Its protein is CASGTTGTGEQYF.

The sample holds a few counts of this clonotype. The J gene is TRBJ1-5, the V gene TRBV20-1; 8 bases match TRBD1. V trimming: 6 bases; J trimming: 3 bases; junction bases outside the gene matches: 4. This CDR3 comprises 13 residues. Germline loops: CDR1 DFQATT, CDR2 SNEGSKA (reference sequence). The CDR3 loop is CSANRGTNQPQHF. CDR3 DNA: TGCAGTGCCAACAGGGGGACCAATCAGCCCCAGCATTTT.

V is TRBV5-1 and J is TRBJ2-5, with 7 positions matching TRBD2. This CDR3 is built from 15 residues. V shed 5 bases, J shed 2 bases, and the junction held 9 bases outside the gene matches. Germline assignment: CDR1 SGHRS and CDR2 YFSETQ. The CDR3 region has the DNA TGCGCCAGCAGTCCTTTTGGGGACTATCAAGAGACCCAGTACTTC. It codes for CASSPFGDYQETQYF. The entire variable domain, with the rest obtained from reference TRBV5-1 and TRBJ2-5, is as follows: KAGVTQTPRYLIKTRGQQVTLSCSPISGHRSVSWYQQTPGQGLQFLFEYFSETQRNKGNFPGRFSGRQFSNSRSEMNVSTLELGDSALYLCASSPFGDYQETQYFGPGTRLLVL.

This clonotype showed up just a few times. The rearrangement joins TRBV5-1 to TRBJ2-1; D gene unclear. Germline-derived CDR1 and CDR2 are SGHRS and YFSETQ. Trimming took off 6 bases at V and 4 bases at J, with 8 bases between the two ends. CDR3 length equals 12 residues. The CDR3, as DNA: TGCGCCAGCACGAGTTTATACAATGAGCAGTTCTTC. It encodes CASTSLYNEQFF. The variable domain in full, with the rest retrieved from reference TRBV5-1 and TRBJ2-1, is KAGVTQTPRYLIKTRGQQVTLSCSPISGHRSVSWYQQTPGQGLQFLFEYFSETQRNKGNFPGRFSGRQFSNSRSEMNVSTLELGDSALYLCASTSLYNEQFFGPGTRLTVL.

V is TRBV12-3 or TRBV12-4 and J is TRBJ2-1; 10 bases align to TRBD1. The CDR3 spans 15 residues. Trimming at V came to 4 bases and at J to 7 bases, leaving 7 bases not matched to a gene. The CDR3 DNA reads as TGTGCCAGCAGTTCCGGGACAGGGGATTGGAATGAGCAGTTCTTC. It is translated as CASSSGTGDWNEQFF.